A single sample gave rise to the 17 T cell receptor beta chains below, sequenced in a study of early T cells in non-severe SARS-CoV-2 infection. Each CDR3 protein gets one entry after TCRdb re-called the 5' RACE reads with MiXCR. Of tens of thousands of distinct CDR3 sequences listed, over 8% are singletons. Source: whole blood, taken at baseline. The receptors were sampled from an adult who was a healthcare worker with PCR-confirmed SARS-CoV-2 infection or an uninfected control (not recorded which).

This clonotype was observed a handful of times. This chain connects TRBV2 to TRBJ2-7, with D maybe TRBD2 (6 bases). CDR1 and CDR2 (germline): SNHLY, FYNNEI. The CDR3 has 14 residues. V lost 2 bases, J lost 3 bases, and 11 bases lay in between. CDR3 residues: CASSESRGNYEQYF. For the CDR3, the DNA is TGTGCCAGCAGTGAATCGCGGGGAAACTACGAGCAGTACTTC.

This clonotype was seen a handful of times. The chain uses TRBV5-4 and TRBJ2-2, with a tentative D call TRBD1 (6 bases). Trimming removed 4 bases from V and 2 bases from J, with 12 bases in between. The length of the CDR3 is 15 residues. The germline V gene has CDR1 SGHNT and CDR2 YYREEE (reference sequence). The CDR3 loop is CASSLGQINTGELFF. Here the CDR3 DNA reads TGTGCCAGCAGCCTCGGACAGATTAACACCGGGGAGCTGTTTTTT.

This clonotype appeared a few times. The chain employs TRBV11-3 and TRBJ2-4; 9 bases align to TRBD2. The germline V gene encodes CDR1 SGHNT and CDR2 YENEEA. Trimming cost V 4 bases and J 6 bases; bases outside gene matches: 1. CDR3 length: 13 residues. CDR3: CASSSGLANIQYF. In nucleotides, the CDR3 is TGTGCCAGCAGCTCGGGACTAGCAAACATTCAGTACTTC.

The gene calls are TRBV20-1 and TRBJ2-5; maybe TRBD2 (6 bases). Per the germline V gene, CDR1 is DFQATT and CDR2 is SNEGSKA (reference sequence). This CDR3 spans 15 amino acids. V lost 0 bases, J lost 2 bases, and 13 bases lay in between. CDR3: CSAREGGSRQETQYF. As DNA, the CDR3 is TGCAGTGCTAGAGAAGGAGGGAGTCGGCAAGAGACCCAGTACTTC.

The chain has TRBV6-5 and TRBJ1-1, with 7 bases fitting TRBD1. CDR3 length: 12 amino acids. From germline, CDR1 is MNHEY and CDR2 SVGAGI. V trimming: 5 bases; J trimming: 11 bases; junction bases outside the gene matches: 8. This CDR3 is CASSPQQGRAFF. CDR3 DNA sequence: TGTGCCAGCAGTCCCCAACAGGGGCGGGCTTTCTTT.

V and J are TRBV7-9 and TRBJ2-3; 7 nucleotides line up with TRBD2. CDR1 SEHNR and CDR2 FQNEAQ come from the germline V gene (reference sequence). The CDR3 sequence is 15 residues long. V shed 2 bases and J 3 bases; nucleotides not matched to a gene: 5. CDR3 region: CASSLQREFTDTQYF. CDR3 nucleotide sequence: TGTGCCAGCAGCTTACAGCGGGAATTTACAGATACGCAGTATTTT.

This clonotype was observed at least ten times. The J gene is TRBJ2-5, the V gene TRBV5-4; a weak D match, TRBD2 (5 bases). The CDR3 has 13 residues. The germline V and J ends were trimmed by 3 bases and 2 bases, with 8 bases remaining between them. CDR1 SGHNT and CDR2 YYREEE come from the germline V gene (reference sequence). The CDR3: CASSSSSQETQYF. CDR3 DNA: TGTGCCAGCAGCTCTAGCTCACAAGAGACCCAGTACTTC.

This clonotype has a handful of counts. This chain connects TRBV7-2 to TRBJ2-1; unclear D gene. The V end lost 4 bases, the J end lost 6 bases, and 13 bases lay between the germline ends. The CDR3 runs 14 residues. Per the germline V gene, CDR1 is SGHTA and CDR2 is FQGNSA. DNA for the CDR3: TGTGCCAGCAGCTCAGGCATGGTGGGCAATGAGCAGTTCTTC. Amino acids: CASSSGMVGNEQFF.

This clonotype has a handful of counts. This chain uses TRBV24-1 with TRBJ2-3; D may correspond to TRBD1 or TRBD2 (6 bases each). The V gene's germline CDR1 is KGHDR and CDR2 SFDVKD. V was trimmed by 4 bases and J by 7 bases, leaving 11 bases between them. CDR3 size: 13 residues. The CDR3 DNA follows: TGTGCCACCAGTGAGGGGGGCCTTAATACGCAGTATTTT. Residues: CATSEGGLNTQYF.

By share, this clonotype ranks as medium-sized. The gene calls are TRBV3-1 and TRBJ2-7, with unresolved D. Germline-derived CDR1 and CDR2 are LGHDT and YNNKEL (reference sequence). The CDR3 consists of 12 residues. Trimming removed 2 bases from V and 4 bases from J, with 6 bases in between. For the CDR3, the DNA is TGTGCCAGCAGCCAATCGAATTACGAGCAGTACTTC. Its protein product is CASSQSNYEQYF.

This clonotype was counted many times. The V gene is TRBV6-1, the J gene TRBJ2-1; D remains ambiguous. Trimming removed 2 bases from V and 5 bases from J, with 13 bases in between. Germline CDR1 is MNHNS and CDR2 is SASEGT. There are 15 residues in the CDR3. The CDR3 nucleotides read TGTGCCAGCAGTGAACAAGACGGGCAGAACAATGAGCAGTTCTTC. Translated: CASSEQDGQNNEQFF.

This clonotype was seen repeatedly, ten times or more. V is TRBV9 and J is TRBJ2-6, with D uncertain. Trimming left V 1 base short and J 2 bases short, with 7 bases between. The CDR3 is 15 residues long. Germline V CDR1 and CDR2: SGDLS, YYNGEE. Written as DNA, the CDR3 is TGTGCCAGCAGCGTACGGTCCACTGGGGCCAACGTCCTGACTTTC. It is translated as CASSVRSTGANVLTF.

The chain carries TRBV5-6 and TRBJ2-5; 10 nucleotides match TRBD1. Looked up from germline, CDR1 is SGHDT and CDR2 is YYEEEE. The CDR3 covers 16 residues. V trimming: 4 bases; J trimming: 5 bases; junction bases outside the gene matches: 11. The CDR3 nucleotides are TGTGCCAGCAGCAACACGGGACAGGGGCATCAGGAGACCCAGTACTTC. Residues: CASSNTGQGHQETQYF.

This clonotype was counted ten times or more. This chain connects TRBV28 to TRBJ2-1; 11 nucleotides agree with TRBD2. Germline CDR1 is MDHEN and CDR2 is SYDVKM. Trimming took 4 bases from V and 10 from J; bases not matched to a gene: 12. This CDR3 spans 16 amino acids. The CDR3 protein is CASSSPGLAARVEQFF. CDR3 bases: TGTGCCAGCAGTTCCCCGGGACTAGCGGCAAGGGTCGAGCAGTTCTTC.

This clonotype was counted between two and nine times. The chain joins TRBV5-1 to TRBJ2-3; D tentatively reads TRBD1 or TRBD2 (5 bases each). Germline CDR1 SGHRS, CDR2 YFSETQ. V was cut by 4 bases and J by 0 bases, with 9 bases left in between. CDR3 length: 14 amino acids. In DNA, the CDR3 is TGCGCCAGCAGCCATCGGGACAGCACAGATACGCAGTATTTT. This codes for CASSHRDSTDTQYF.

This clonotype came up many times. The chain combines TRBV28 with TRBJ2-2; 7 bases are shared with TRBD1. Germline values: CDR1 MDHEN, CDR2 SYDVKM. The V gene end was trimmed by 7 bases and the J gene end by 5 bases; junction bases not matched to a gene: 16. The CDR3 loop spans 17 amino acids. The CDR3: CASILTSGTARTGELFF. CDR3 coding DNA: TGTGCCAGCATTCTAACCTCCGGGACAGCTAGGACCGGGGAGCTGTTTTTT.

The chain has TRBV6-2 or TRBV6-3 and TRBJ2-7, with a tentative D call TRBD1 (5 bases). The germline V gene encodes CDR1 MNHEY and CDR2 SVGEGT. The CDR3 runs to 13 residues. The germline V and J ends were trimmed by 8 bases and 2 bases, with 13 bases remaining between them. The CDR3 loop is CASGPTGAYEQYF. CDR3 nucleotides: TGTGCCAGCGGACCTACAGGAGCCTACGAGCAGTACTTC.